This T cell receptor beta chain originates from a study of CD8 T cells in ankylosing spondylitis. Overall study results and limits: What appeared characteristic of ankylosing spondylitis blood was a TCR beta motif of eight highly homologous variants. Disease-linked clones bore a CD8+ phenotype, appearing relatively rarely in peripheral blood.

Libraries of TCR beta came from quantitative 5'-RACE with molecular barcodes. TCRdb reanalysed the 5' RACE reads using MiXCR and keeps one entry per CDR3 protein. The table shows some 300,000 distinct CDR3 sequences, with around 21% occurring only once. About this clonotype: Its antigen is not known.

The TCR was taken from a female donor with ankylosing spondylitis or in good health (not recorded which). The material sequenced was blood, either unsorted or a sorted T cell fraction (not recorded which).

This chain's CDR3 is CASSSTRTGRSTDTQYF. CDR3 bases: TGCGCCAGCAGCTCGACCAGGACAGGGCGGAGCACAGATACGCAGTATTTT. This chain links TRBV5-1 with TRBJ2-3; the match to TRBD1 covers 8 bases. With V trimmed by 3 bases and J by 0 bases, 9 bases remained unmatched. Per the germline V gene, CDR1 is SGHRS and CDR2 is YFSETQ. The CDR3 runs 17 residues.